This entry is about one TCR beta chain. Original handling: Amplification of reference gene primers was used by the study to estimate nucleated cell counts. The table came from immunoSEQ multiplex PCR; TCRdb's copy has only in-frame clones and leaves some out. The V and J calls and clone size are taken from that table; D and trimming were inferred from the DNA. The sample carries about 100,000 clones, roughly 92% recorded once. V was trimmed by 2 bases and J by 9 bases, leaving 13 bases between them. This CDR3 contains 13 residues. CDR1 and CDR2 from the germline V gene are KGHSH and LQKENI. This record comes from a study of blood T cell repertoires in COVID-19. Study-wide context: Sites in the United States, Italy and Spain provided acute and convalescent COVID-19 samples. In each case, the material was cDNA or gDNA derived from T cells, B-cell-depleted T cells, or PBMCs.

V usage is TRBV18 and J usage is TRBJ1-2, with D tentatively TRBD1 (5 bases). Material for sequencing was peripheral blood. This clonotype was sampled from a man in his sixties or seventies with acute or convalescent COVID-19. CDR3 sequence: CASSPSGDSRYTF. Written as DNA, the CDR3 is TGTGCCAGCTCACCATCGGGAGACAGCCGCTACACCTTC.